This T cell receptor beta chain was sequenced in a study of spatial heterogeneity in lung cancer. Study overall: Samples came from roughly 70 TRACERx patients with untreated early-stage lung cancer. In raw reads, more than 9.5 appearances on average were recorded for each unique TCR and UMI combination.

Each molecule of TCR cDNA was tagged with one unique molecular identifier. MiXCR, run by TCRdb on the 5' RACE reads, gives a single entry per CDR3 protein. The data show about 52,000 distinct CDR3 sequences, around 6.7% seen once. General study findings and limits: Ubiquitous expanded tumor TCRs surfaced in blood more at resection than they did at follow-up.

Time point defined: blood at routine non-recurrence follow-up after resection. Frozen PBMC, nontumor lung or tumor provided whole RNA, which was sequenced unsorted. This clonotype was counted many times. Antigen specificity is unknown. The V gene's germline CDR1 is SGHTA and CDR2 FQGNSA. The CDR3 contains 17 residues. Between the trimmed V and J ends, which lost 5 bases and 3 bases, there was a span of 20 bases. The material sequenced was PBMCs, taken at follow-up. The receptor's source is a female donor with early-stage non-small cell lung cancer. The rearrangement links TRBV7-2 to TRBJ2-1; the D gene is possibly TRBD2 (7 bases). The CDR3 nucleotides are TGTGCCAGCAGCCGTACACCGCGAGGGGGGGACTACAATGAGCAGTTCTTC. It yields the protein CASSRTPRGGDYNEQFF.